Listed below are T cell receptor beta chains from one sample, sequenced in a study of cytomegalovirus exposure and HLA in healthy donors. Using immunoSEQ multiplex PCR, the repertoire was profiled, and TCRdb retains in-frame clones only, with some absent. Of more than 200,000 clones listed, about nine tenths are singletons. Sequenced: PBMCs. The receptor set was obtained from a young woman in good health and CMV-seronegative. Each CDR3 is given without its conserved first and last residue. Each record gives: V gene, J gene, CDR3 protein.

TRBV29-1,TRBJ2-3,SISNLGSRDTQY
TRBV5-4,TRBJ2-1,ASSEGPQNEQF
TRBV28,TRBJ1-1,ASTRGTGLREAF
TRBV28,TRBJ1-5,ASSSLGDGALSNQPQH
TRBV5-4,TRBJ2-5,ASSLEGGWETQY
TRBV6-1,TRBJ2-7,ASSERKLAYSYEQY
TRBV6-5,TRBJ2-7,ATKQGSYEQY
TRBV4-2,TRBJ2-7,ASSQVWPPYEQY
TRBV6-1,TRBJ2-7,ASSEASGSYEQY
TRBV9,TRBJ2-3,ASSTGLAGHTDTQY
TRBV14,TRBJ2-5,ASSQAGRAETQY
TRBV10-1,TRBJ1-4,ASSSATNEKLF
TRBV6-4,TRBJ2-2,ASSTSGGNTGELF
TRBV27,TRBJ2-7,ASSLGGNYEQY
TRBV6-5,TRBJ2-2,ASRTETKTGELF
TRBV6-5,TRBJ1-4,ASSRGGSGEKLF
TRBV28,TRBJ2-5,ASSVDRETQY
TRBV4-3,TRBJ2-7,ASSQGVAGGSYEQY
TRBV5-1,TRBJ2-4,ASSLDGKENIQY
TRBV9,TRBJ1-3,ASSARDRTGSGNTIY
TRBV28,TRBJ1-5,ASSHGQGEGYRGNQPQH
TRBV6-6,TRBJ2-7,ASRTSGSYEQY
TRBV28,TRBJ2-1,ASSPRRRATIYNEQF
TRBV6-1,TRBJ2-1,ASSETKPYNEQF
TRBV28,TRBJ2-7,ASSFSGQRGPH
TRBV27,TRBJ2-1,ASSLMSLSVDNEQF
TRBV6-5,TRBJ2-6,ASSYSSTGANVLT
TRBV19,TRBJ2-7,ASSLMAGGDEQY
TRBV7-6,TRBJ2-3,ASRAGGSTDTQY
TRBV9,TRBJ2-3,ASSRLGGTSGGTDTQY
TRBV5-4,TRBJ2-1,ASSLRTSGANNEQF
TRBV6-1,TRBJ2-3,ASSELIQY
TRBV10-2,TRBJ2-7,ASGAGGRTYEQY
TRBV7-2,TRBJ2-1,ASSLSSSGSSYNEQF
TRBV27,TRBJ2-7,ASSLSVWTPSYEQY
TRBV28,TRBJ1-5,ASRDRVGQPQH
TRBV27,TRBJ2-1,ASSLILGGRNNEQF
TRBV30,TRBJ2-1,AWRRGLAEQF
TRBV5-6,TRBJ2-7,ASSFIRSAGEQY
TRBV11-2,TRBJ1-1,ASSPGRFMNTEAF
TRBV9,TRBJ2-5,ASSVGLGGSEETQY
TRBV7-7,TRBJ2-5,ASSLDPNWQADFQETQY
TRBV30,TRBJ1-5,AWSWAGRTNQPQH
TRBV2,TRBJ2-2,ASSVDSTPGELF
TRBV9,TRBJ2-1,ASNEQGIDNEQF
TRBV7-3,TRBJ2-1,ASRSDNEQF
TRBV15,TRBJ1-5,AISDRISNQPQH
TRBV15,TRBJ2-5,ATSRWDSQETQY
TRBV2,TRBJ2-7,ASRLGLETYEQY
TRBV7-9,TRBJ2-3,ASSGTGLDTQY
TRBV14,TRBJ2-7,ASSPSSARGEQY
TRBV28,TRBJ2-5,ASSSGTGELETQY